The 11 T cell receptor beta chains reported below all come from one sample, sequenced in a study of blood T cells in healthy people across ages. Sample-barcoded 5' priming and a J-beta primer mix drove a second PCR of roughly 6 to 12 cycles. TCRdb analysed the 5' RACE reads with MiXCR anew, one entry per CDR3 protein. The profile shows 1 million to 1.2 million distinct CDR3 sequences, roughly two fifths of them singletons. Sequenced: blood. These receptors all come from a man in his late teens or twenties in good health.

The table lists this clonotype with many counts. This chain joins TRBV7-2 and TRBJ2-1; D call uncertain. CDR3 length: 15 residues. Per germline, CDR1 SGHTA and CDR2 FQGNSA. The ends were cut back, 1 base at V and 0 bases at J, with 7 bases in the middle. The CDR3 nucleotides read TGTGCCAGCAGCTTAGTCGGTAACTCCTACAATGAGCAGTTCTTC. This sequence encodes CASSLVGNSYNEQFF.

The DNA for the CDR3 is TGTGCCAGCAGCCAAGAGACGGGACAGGGAAACAATGAGCAGTTCTTC. It is translated as CASSQETGQGNNEQFF. The chain combines TRBV4-2 with TRBJ2-1, with TRBD1 matching over 9 bases. With V trimmed by 0 bases and J by 5 bases, 5 bases remained unmatched. Looked up from germline, CDR1 is LGHNA and CDR2 is YNFKEQ. There are 16 residues in the CDR3.

This clonotype was counted only a few times. This chain links TRBV5-4 with TRBJ2-7; possible D gene TRBD2, 7 bases. Between the trimmed V and J ends, which lost 3 bases and 3 bases, there was a span of 16 bases. The germline gives CDR1 SGHNT, CDR2 YYREEE (reference sequence). This CDR3 spans 15 amino acids. This CDR3 reads CASSSGGQIDYEQYF. The CDR3 bases are TGTGCCAGCAGCTCGGGAGGACAGATAGACTACGAGCAGTACTTC.

This clonotype was detected many times. V is TRBV4-1 and J is TRBJ2-1; D is undetermined. There are 17 residues in the CDR3. The germline gives CDR1 MGHRA, CDR2 YSYEKL. The germline V and J ends were trimmed by 0 bases and 5 bases, with 17 bases remaining between them. DNA of the CDR3: TGCGCCAGCAGCCAAGATTCAGGCAATTGGAGAGACAATGAGCAGTTCTTC. Protein: CASSQDSGNWRDNEQFF.

This clonotype was seen a handful of times. The chain carries TRBV25-1 and TRBJ2-7; TRBD1 matches 8 bases. The junction had 4 bases not matched to a gene; V was cut back by 6 bases and J by 0 bases. Germline V gives CDR1 MGHDK, CDR2 SYGVNS. The CDR3 runs 14 residues. Here the CDR3 DNA reads TGTGCCAGCAGCAACAGGGGGAGCTCCTACGAGCAGTACTTC. Protein: CASSNRGSSYEQYF.

The table lists this clonotype with a few counts. The chain couples TRBV7-6 to TRBJ1-1, with D possibly TRBD1 on 6 matching bases. Trimming took 2 bases from V and 0 from J, leaving 19 bases between them. The CDR3 is 18 residues long. CDR1 and CDR2 from the germline V gene are SGHVS and FNYEAQ. CDR3 DNA sequence: TGTGCCAGCAGCTTATATATCGCGCGGGGGCGATTGAACACTGAAGCTTTCTTT. Protein product: CASSLYIARGRLNTEAFF.

As to this clonotype: Since a much larger clone is just one base distant, this may be a read error. This chain joins TRBV29-1 and TRBJ2-1, with D tentatively TRBD2 (6 bases). The length of the CDR3 is 13 residues. In germline, CDR1 is SQVTM, CDR2 ANQGSEA. V lost 5 bases to trimming and J lost 6 bases, with 14 bases between them. The chain's CDR3 is CSVLRGSGNEQFF. The CDR3 DNA reads TGCAGCGTTCTGCGGGGAAGCGGCAATGAGCAGTTCTTC.

This clonotype was detected only a few times. J is TRBJ2-1 and V is TRBV10-3; 7 bases match TRBD1. This CDR3 is 17 amino acids long. The V gene end was trimmed by 1 base and the J gene end by 4 bases; junction bases not matched to a gene: 10. Germline loops: CDR1 ENHRY, CDR2 SYGVKD. CDR3 amino acids: CAISEFGTEWDYNEQFF. CDR3 DNA sequence: TGTGCCATCAGTGAGTTTGGGACAGAGTGGGATTACAATGAGCAGTTCTTC.

This clonotype was counted only a few times. The chain recombines TRBV3-1 with TRBJ1-1, with 7 bases lining up with TRBD1. This CDR3 has 14 amino acids. J lost 8 bases, V lost 4 bases, and 10 bases had no gene match. Per the germline V gene, CDR1 is LGHDT and CDR2 is YNNKEL (reference sequence). CDR3 residues: CASSPTGSAQEAFF. In nucleotides, the CDR3 is TGTGCCAGCAGCCCGACAGGGTCCGCCCAGGAAGCTTTCTTT. Looking up the rest from reference TRBV3-1 and TRBJ1-1 gives the full variable domain: DTAVSQTPKYLVTQMGNDKSIKCEQNLGHDTMYWYKQDSKKFLKIMFSYNNKELIINETVPNRFSPKSPDKAHLNLHINSLELGDSAVYFCASSPTGSAQEAFFGQGTRLTVV.

This clonotype was detected ten times or more. The chain carries TRBV20-1 and TRBJ1-1; 7 positions agree with TRBD1. Trimming at V came to 3 bases and at J to 6 bases, leaving 7 bases not matched to a gene. The CDR3 length is 13 residues. The germline gives CDR1 DFQATT, CDR2 SNEGSKA (reference sequence). In DNA, the CDR3 is TGCAGTGCTAGGAGGGAGGGGGCCGCTGAAGCTTTCTTT. Encoded protein: CSARREGAAEAFF.

The chain combines TRBV11-2 with TRBJ1-2, with TRBD1 identical over 7 bases. CDR1 SGHAT and CDR2 FQNNGV come from the germline V gene. This CDR3 spans 15 amino acids. V shed 5 bases and J 7 bases; nucleotides not matched to a gene: 13. CDR3 protein: CASSPLNRGGSGYTF. CDR3 nucleotides: TGTGCCAGCAGCCCGCTAAACAGGGGTGGTAGTGGCTACACCTTC.